These T cell receptor beta chains were read from a single sample in a study of cytomegalovirus exposure and HLA in healthy donors. Repertoires were generated with immunoSEQ multiplex PCR, while TCRdb's copy carries only in-frame clones and drops some. Of around 200,000 clones listed, 65% to 80% were seen once; the top ten hold roughly 15%. What was sequenced was PBMCs. The receptors come from a man between 40 and 49 years old in good health and CMV-seronegative. CDR3s include the opening cysteine and the closing phenylalanine or tryptophan. The D gene is left open where the match is weak. Size tells how often a clone was seen (once, few, many) or the class of an expanded clone, and some rows leave it out.

TRBJ2-1 . TRBV7-8 TRBD2 CASSWTSGYNEQFF TGTGCCAGCAGCTGGACTAGCGGGTACAATGAGCAGTTCTTC
TRBJ1-2 few TRBV19 . CASSPAGASYTF TGTGCCAGTAGTCCCGCGGGAGCCTCTTACACCTTC
TRBJ2-2 . TRBV29-1 . CSASGSNTGELFF TGCAGCGCCTCCGGGTCCAACACCGGGGAGCTGTTTTTT
TRBJ2-1 . TRBV29-1 . CSAEGADRDWYNEQFF TGCAGCGCCGAAGGGGCGGACCGGGACTGGTACAATGAGCAGTTCTTC
TRBJ2-1 . TRBV2 . CASIAGWGEQFF TGTGCCAGCATCGCGGGGTGGGGTGAGCAGTTCTTC
TRBJ2-1 . TRBV5-4 TRBD2 CASSSGLAGVPSYNEQFF TGTGCCAGCAGCTCCGGACTAGCGGGAGTGCCCTCCTACAATGAGCAGTTCTTC
TRBJ1-5 . TRBV6-5 . CATKTRGEDQPQHF TGTGCCACCAAAACCAGGGGAGAAGATCAGCCCCAGCATTTT
TRBJ2-7 few TRBV7-2 TRBD2 CASSLGLAPYEQYF TGTGCCAGCAGCCTGGGACTAGCTCCCTACGAGCAGTACTTC
TRBJ1-3 . TRBV18 . CASSPARGNTIYF TGTGCCAGCTCACCGGCTCGCGGAAACACCATATATTTT
TRBJ1-2 . TRBV27 TRBD1 CASRPGQYYGYTF TGTGCCAGCAGACCGGGACAGTACTATGGCTACACCTTC
TRBJ2-6 . TRBV5-6 . CASSMAGHLSGANVLTF TGTGCCAGCAGCATGGCCGGACATCTCTCTGGGGCCAACGTCCTGACTTTC
TRBJ2-2 . TRBV5-4 TRBD2 CASSFPLAGGTGELFF TGTGCCAGCAGCTTTCCCCTAGCGGGGGGAACCGGGGAGCTGTTTTTT
TRBJ2-1 . TRBV10-3 TRBD2 CAISGLADYEQFF TGTGCCATCAGTGGACTAGCGGACTATGAGCAGTTCTTC
TRBJ2-5 . TRBV18 TRBD1 CASSPGTEGETQYF TGTGCCAGCTCCCCCGGGACAGAGGGAGAGACCCAGTACTTC
TRBJ2-3 . TRBV5-6 TRBD1 CASSRTGLVDGTQYF TGTGCCAGCAGCCGGACAGGGCTCGTGGATGGTACGCAGTATTTT
TRBJ2-6 . TRBV10-2 . CASSENRLTGANVLTF TGCGCCAGCAGTGAAAACAGATTAACTGGGGCCAACGTCCTGACTTTC
TRBJ1-6 . TRBV19 . CASKETLNSPLHF TGTGCCAGTAAGGAGACTTTGAATTCACCCCTCCACTTT
TRBJ1-5 few TRBV5-5 . CASSATGGQPQHF TGTGCCAGCAGCGCAACAGGTGGTCAGCCCCAGCATTTT
TRBJ2-3 once TRBV2 TRBD2 CASSEAGAGLADTQYF TGTGCCAGCAGTGAAGCGGGAGCGGGGCTAGCAGATACGCAGTATTTT
TRBJ1-5 . TRBV7-9 . CASSSNSNQPQHF TGTGCCAGCAGCTCTAATAGCAATCAGCCCCAGCATTTT
TRBJ1-3 few TRBV7-2 . CASSLRGAIYF TGTGCCAGCAGCTTACGCGGAGCCATATATTTT
TRBJ1-1 . TRBV15 . CATTQTGSTEAFF TGTGCCACCACTCAAACAGGGAGCACTGAAGCTTTCTTT
TRBJ1-2 . TRBV19 . CASSISGGGYTF TGTGCCAGTAGTATAAGCGGTGGGGGCTACACCTTC
TRBJ2-7 . TRBV2 . CASTYDFFYEQYF TGTGCCAGCACCTACGACTTTTTTTACGAGCAGTACTTC